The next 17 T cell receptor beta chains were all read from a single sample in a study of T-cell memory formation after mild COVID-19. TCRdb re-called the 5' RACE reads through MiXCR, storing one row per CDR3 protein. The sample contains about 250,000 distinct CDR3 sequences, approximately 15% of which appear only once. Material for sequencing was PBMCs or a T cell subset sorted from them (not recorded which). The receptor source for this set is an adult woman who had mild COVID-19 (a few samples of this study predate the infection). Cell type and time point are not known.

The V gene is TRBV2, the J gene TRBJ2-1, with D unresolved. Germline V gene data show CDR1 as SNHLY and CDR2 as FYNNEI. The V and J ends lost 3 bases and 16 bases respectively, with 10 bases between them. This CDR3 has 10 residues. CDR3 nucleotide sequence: TGTGCCAGCAGTGAGGCACAGAAATTCTTC. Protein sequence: CASSEAQKFF.

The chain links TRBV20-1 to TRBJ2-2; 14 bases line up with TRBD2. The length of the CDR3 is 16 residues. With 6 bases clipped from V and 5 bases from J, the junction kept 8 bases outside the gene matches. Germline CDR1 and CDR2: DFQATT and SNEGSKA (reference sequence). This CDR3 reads CSAPTSGRVSTGELFF. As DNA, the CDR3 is TGCAGTGCCCCGACTAGCGGGAGGGTATCGACCGGGGAGCTGTTTTTT.

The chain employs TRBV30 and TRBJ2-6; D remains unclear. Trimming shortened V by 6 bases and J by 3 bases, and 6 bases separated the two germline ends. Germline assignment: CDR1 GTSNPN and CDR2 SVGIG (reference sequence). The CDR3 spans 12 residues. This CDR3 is CACAGGANVLTF. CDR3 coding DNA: TGTGCCTGTGCTGGTGGGGCCAACGTCCTGACTTTC. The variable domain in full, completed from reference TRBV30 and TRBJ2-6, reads SQTIHQWPATLVQPVGSPLSLECTVEGTSNPNLYWYRQAAGRGLQLLFYSVGIGQISSEVPQNLSASRPQDRQFILSSKKLLLSDSGFYLCACAGGANVLTFGAGSRLTVL.

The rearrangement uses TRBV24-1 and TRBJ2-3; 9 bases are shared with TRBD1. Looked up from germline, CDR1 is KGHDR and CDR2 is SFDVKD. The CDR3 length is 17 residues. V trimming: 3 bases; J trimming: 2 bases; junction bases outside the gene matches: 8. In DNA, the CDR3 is TGTGCCACCAGTGATGGAGGGACAGGGTCCGTCACAGATACGCAGTATTTT. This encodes CATSDGGTGSVTDTQYF.

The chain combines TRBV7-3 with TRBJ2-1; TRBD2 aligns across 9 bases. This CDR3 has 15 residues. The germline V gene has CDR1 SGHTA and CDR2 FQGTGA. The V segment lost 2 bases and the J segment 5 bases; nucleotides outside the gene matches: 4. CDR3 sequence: CASSLQASGNNEQFF. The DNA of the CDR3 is TGTGCCAGCAGCTTACAGGCTAGCGGGAACAATGAGCAGTTCTTC.

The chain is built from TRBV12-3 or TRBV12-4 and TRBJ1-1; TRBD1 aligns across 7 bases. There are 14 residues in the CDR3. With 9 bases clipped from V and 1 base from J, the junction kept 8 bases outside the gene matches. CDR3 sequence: CASRPGQPNTEAFF. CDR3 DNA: TGTGCCAGTCGGCCGGGACAGCCGAACACTGAAGCTTTCTTT.

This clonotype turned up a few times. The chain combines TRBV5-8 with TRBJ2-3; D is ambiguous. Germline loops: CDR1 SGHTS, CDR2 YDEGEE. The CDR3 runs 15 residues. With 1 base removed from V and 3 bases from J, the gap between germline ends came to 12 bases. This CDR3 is CASSLSQRFTDTQYF. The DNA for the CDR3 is TGTGCCAGCAGCTTGTCGCAGCGTTTTACAGATACGCAGTATTTT.

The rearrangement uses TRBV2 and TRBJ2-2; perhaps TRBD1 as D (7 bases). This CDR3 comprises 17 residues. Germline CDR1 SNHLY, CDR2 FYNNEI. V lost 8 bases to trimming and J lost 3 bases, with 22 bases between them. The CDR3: CASLSMGQGGYTGELFF. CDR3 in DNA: TGTGCCAGCCTATCAATGGGGCAGGGGGGATACACCGGGGAGCTGTTTTTT.

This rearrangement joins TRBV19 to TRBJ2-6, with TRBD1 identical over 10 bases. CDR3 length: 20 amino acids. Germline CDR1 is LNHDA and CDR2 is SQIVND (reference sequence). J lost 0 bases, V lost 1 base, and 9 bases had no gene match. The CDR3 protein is CASSIGDRGGLTSGANVLTF. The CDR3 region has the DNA TGTGCCAGTAGTATAGGGGACAGGGGAGGATTAACCTCTGGGGCCAACGTCCTGACTTTC.

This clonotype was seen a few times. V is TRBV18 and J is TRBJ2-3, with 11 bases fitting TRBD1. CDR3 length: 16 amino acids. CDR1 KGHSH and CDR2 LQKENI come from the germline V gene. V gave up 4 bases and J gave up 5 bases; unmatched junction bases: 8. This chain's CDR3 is CASSRTGGAGGDTQYF. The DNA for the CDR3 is TGTGCCAGCTCACGGACAGGGGGCGCCGGAGGAGATACGCAGTATTTT.

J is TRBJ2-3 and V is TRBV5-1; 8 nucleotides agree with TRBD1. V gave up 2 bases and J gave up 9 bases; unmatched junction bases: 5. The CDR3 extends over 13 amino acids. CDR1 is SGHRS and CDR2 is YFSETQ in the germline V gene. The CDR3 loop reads CASSLADRATQYF. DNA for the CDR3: TGCGCCAGCAGCTTAGCGGACAGGGCAACGCAGTATTTT. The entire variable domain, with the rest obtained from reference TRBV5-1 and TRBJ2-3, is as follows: KAGVTQTPRYLIKTRGQQVTLSCSPISGHRSVSWYQQTPGQGLQFLFEYFSETQRNKGNFPGRFSGRQFSNSRSEMNVSTLELGDSALYLCASSLADRATQYFGPGTRLTVL.

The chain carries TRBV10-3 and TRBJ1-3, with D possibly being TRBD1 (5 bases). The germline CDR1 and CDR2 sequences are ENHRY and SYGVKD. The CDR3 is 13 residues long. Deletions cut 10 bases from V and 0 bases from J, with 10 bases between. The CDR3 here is CATQGHSGNTIYF. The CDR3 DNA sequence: TGTGCCACCCAGGGTCACTCTGGAAACACCATATATTTT.

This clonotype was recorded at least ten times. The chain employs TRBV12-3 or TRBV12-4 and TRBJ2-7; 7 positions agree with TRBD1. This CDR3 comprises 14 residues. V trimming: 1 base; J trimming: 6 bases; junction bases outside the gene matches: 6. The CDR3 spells CASSLEGQTGEQYF. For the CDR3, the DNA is TGTGCCAGCAGTTTAGAGGGACAGACCGGCGAGCAGTACTTC.

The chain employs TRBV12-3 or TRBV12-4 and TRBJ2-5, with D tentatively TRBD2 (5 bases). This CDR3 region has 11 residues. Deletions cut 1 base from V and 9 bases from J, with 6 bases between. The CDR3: CASSLGAAQYF. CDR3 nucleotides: TGTGCCAGCAGTTTAGGAGCGGCCCAGTACTTC.

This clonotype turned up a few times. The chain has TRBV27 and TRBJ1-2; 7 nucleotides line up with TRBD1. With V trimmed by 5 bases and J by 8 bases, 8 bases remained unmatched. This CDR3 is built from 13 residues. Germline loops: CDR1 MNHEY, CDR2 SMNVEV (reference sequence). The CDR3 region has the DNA TGTGCCAGCAGTCGCGGACAGGCGGGCGGCTACACCTTC. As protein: CASSRGQAGGYTF.

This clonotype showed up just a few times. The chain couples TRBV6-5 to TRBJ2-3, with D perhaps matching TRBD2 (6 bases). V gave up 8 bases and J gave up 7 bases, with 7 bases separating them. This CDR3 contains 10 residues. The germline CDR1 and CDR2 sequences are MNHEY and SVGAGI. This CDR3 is CASGGNTQYF. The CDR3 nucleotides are TGTGCCAGCGGGGGGAATACGCAGTATTTT.

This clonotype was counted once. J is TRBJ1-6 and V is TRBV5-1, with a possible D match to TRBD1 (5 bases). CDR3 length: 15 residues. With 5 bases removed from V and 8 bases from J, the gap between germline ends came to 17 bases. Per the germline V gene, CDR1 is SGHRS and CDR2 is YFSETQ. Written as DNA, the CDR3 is TGCGCCAGCAGATCAACCGGGACGGCCGATTCACCCCTCCACTTT. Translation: CASRSTGTADSPLHF.